Following are 32 T cell receptor beta chains from one sample sequenced in a study of blood T cell repertoires in COVID-19. Measured with immunoSEQ multiplex PCR; TCRdb has only the in-frame clones, and not every one. The sample has under 250,000 clones; about four fifths are singletons. Sequencing input: PBMCs or T cells enriched from blood (not recorded which). These receptors were collected from a man aged 60 to 75 who had recovered from COVID-19.

The chain is built from TRBV24-1 and TRBJ2-7; possibly TRBD1 for D (5 bases). V shed 8 bases and J shed 7 bases, with 17 bases lying between them. Germline lookup yields CDR1 KGHDR and CDR2 SFDVKD. The CDR3 is made up of 13 amino acids. CDR3 residues: CATKAGLGSEQYF. The CDR3 DNA follows: TGTGCCACCAAGGCAGGGCTAGGGTCGGAGCAGTACTTC.

The chain carries TRBV18 and TRBJ2-3; perhaps TRBD2 as D (5 bases). The V gene's germline CDR1 is KGHSH and CDR2 LQKENI. This CDR3 comprises 14 residues. V lost 5 bases, J lost 4 bases, and 13 bases lay in between. CDR3 protein: CASSKAEFADTQYF. The DNA of the CDR3 is TGTGCCAGCTCAAAAGCGGAATTTGCAGATACGCAGTATTTT.

The chain combines TRBV9 with TRBJ2-2, with 7 nucleotides matching TRBD2. The CDR3 runs to 16 residues. Trimming at V came to 1 base and at J to 1 base, leaving 4 bases not matched to a gene. The germline CDR1 and CDR2 sequences are SGDLS and YYNGEE. Here the CDR3 reads CASSVRPGGNTGELFF. The DNA of the CDR3 is TGTGCCAGCAGCGTACGGCCGGGGGGGAACACCGGGGAGCTGTTTTTT.

J is TRBJ1-4 and V is TRBV27, with TRBD1 as a possible D gene (5 bases). V was trimmed by 2 bases and J by 0 bases, leaving 10 bases between them. The CDR3 is 16 residues long. CDR1 and CDR2 (germline): MNHEY, SMNVEV (reference sequence). The CDR3 loop is CASSLLPGTTNEKLFF. The DNA for the CDR3 is TGTGCCAGCAGTTTACTCCCAGGGACAACTAATGAAAAACTGTTTTTT.

V and J are TRBV5-4 and TRBJ2-3, with 10 nucleotides matching TRBD2. V lost 0 bases, J lost 6 bases, and 7 bases stayed unmatched. The CDR3 runs to 16 residues. The V gene's germline CDR1 is SGHNT and CDR2 YYREEE (reference sequence). DNA for the CDR3: TGTGCCAGCAGCTTGGGTAGCGGGGGGCTTCGGGATACGCAGTATTTT. It translates to CASSLGSGGLRDTQYF.

V gene TRBV2 combines with J gene TRBJ2-3; 11 bases align to TRBD2. The V segment lost 6 bases and the J segment 3 bases; nucleotides outside the gene matches: 5. The CDR3 has 15 residues. The V gene's germline CDR1 is SNHLY and CDR2 FYNNEI. In DNA, the CDR3 is TGTGCCAGCAGGTTAGGGACTAGCGGAACAGATACGCAGTATTTT. Translation gives CASRLGTSGTDTQYF.

The chain combines TRBV7-8 with TRBJ1-1, with D hard to call. Germline V gives CDR1 SGHVS, CDR2 FQNEAQ. Between the trimmed V and J ends, which lost 7 bases and 1 base, there was a span of 10 bases. The CDR3 totals 13 residues. The CDR3 DNA sequence: TGTGCCAGCACACGGCGAGGGAACACTGAAGCTTTCTTT. This translates into CASTRRGNTEAFF.

The chain joins TRBV6-6 to TRBJ1-5; TRBD1 is a possible D gene (5 bases). The ends were cut back, 2 bases at V and 2 bases at J, with 13 bases in the middle. This CDR3 is built from 16 residues. Germline loops: CDR1 MNHNY, CDR2 SVGAGI (reference sequence). CDR3 DNA: TGTGCCAGCAGTTACCCTTGGGGGGGAGGCAATCAGCCCCAGCATTTT. It specifies CASSYPWGGGNQPQHF.

The chain uses TRBV29-1 and TRBJ2-7; the match to TRBD2 covers 7 bases. The V segment lost 6 bases and the J segment 6 bases; nucleotides outside the gene matches: 5. CDR1 and CDR2 from the germline V gene are SQVTM and ANQGSEA. The length of the CDR3 is 11 residues. The CDR3: CSVGGVGEQYF. In nucleotides, the CDR3 is TGCAGCGTGGGGGGGGTCGGCGAGCAGTACTTC.

The V call is TRBV10-3, the J call TRBJ1-2; 9 bases fit TRBD1. V was pared by 0 bases and J by 3 bases, with 2 bases of the junction left unmatched. The CDR3 runs to 15 residues. CDR1 and CDR2 (germline): ENHRY, SYGVKD. The CDR3 loop reads CAISESRTGDYGYTF. CDR3 DNA: TGTGCCATCAGTGAGTCTCGGACAGGGGACTATGGCTACACCTTC.

This clone has only one observation. As DNA, the CDR3 is TGTGCCAGCAGCAAGGCGGGGGAGACCCAGTACTTC. Its protein product is CASSKAGETQYF. This chain connects TRBV9 to TRBJ2-5, with D possibly being TRBD2 (6 bases). There are 12 residues in the CDR3. Deletions cut 4 bases from V and 5 bases from J, with 9 bases between. Germline V gene data show CDR1 as SGDLS and CDR2 as YYNGEE.

The chain recombines TRBV2 with TRBJ1-5, with 8 bases fitting TRBD1. The CDR3 contains 13 residues. Germline CDR1 and CDR2: SNHLY and FYNNEI. The trim removed 6 bases at V and 6 bases at J, leaving 4 bases unmatched. In DNA, the CDR3 is TGTGCCAGCAGGAAGACAGGGGTTCAGCCCCAGCATTTT. It codes for CASRKTGVQPQHF.

The gene calls are TRBV11-2 and TRBJ2-5, with D possibly being TRBD1 (6 bases). Germline CDR1 and CDR2: SGHAT and FQNNGV. CDR3 size: 16 residues. V lost 2 bases and J lost 5, with 18 bases in between. This CDR3 reads CASSLIGTKVLETQYF. The CDR3, as DNA: TGTGCCAGCAGCTTAATAGGGACAAAGGTTTTGGAGACCCAGTACTTC.

J is TRBJ2-5 and V is TRBV4-1; 15 bases map to TRBD2. The germline V gene has CDR1 MGHRA and CDR2 YSYEKL. With V trimmed by 4 bases and J by 3 bases, 3 bases remained unmatched. The CDR3 loop spans 16 amino acids. CDR3 residues: CASSPGLAGGKETQYF. CDR3 in DNA: TGCGCCAGCAGCCCGGGACTAGCGGGGGGAAAAGAGACCCAGTACTTC.

V is TRBV9 and J is TRBJ2-3; 8 nucleotides match TRBD2. This CDR3 is 15 amino acids long. Trimming removed 0 bases from V and 3 bases from J; junction bases left unmatched: 3. From germline, CDR1 is SGDLS and CDR2 YYNGEE. CDR3 in amino acids: CASSVVERGTDTQYF. The CDR3 DNA is TGTGCCAGCAGCGTAGTCGAGCGGGGGACAGATACGCAGTATTTT.

The J gene is TRBJ1-2, the V gene TRBV12-3 or TRBV12-4; 9 bases line up with TRBD1. The ends lost 6 bases at V and 7 bases at J; junction bases unmatched: 3. The CDR3 runs to 12 residues. Here the CDR3 reads CASRGQGRGYTF. The CDR3 DNA reads TGTGCCAGCAGGGGACAGGGTCGTGGCTACACCTTC.

The chain employs TRBV18 and TRBJ1-2; possibly TRBD1 for D (6 bases). The ends were cut back, 0 bases at V and 2 bases at J, with 13 bases in the middle. The CDR3 covers 16 residues. The V gene's germline CDR1 is KGHSH and CDR2 LQKENI. CDR3 sequence: CASSPPLTGNNYGYTF. DNA for the CDR3: TGTGCCAGCTCACCACCGTTGACAGGCAACAACTATGGCTACACCTTC. Drawing the rest from reference TRBV18 and TRBJ1-2, the complete variable domain is NAGVMQNPRHLVRRRGQEARLRCSPMKGHSHVYWYRQLPEEGLKFMVYLQKENIIDESGMPKERFSAEFPKEGPSILRIQQVVRGDSAAYFCASSPPLTGNNYGYTFGSGTRLTVV.

The chain is built from TRBV3-1 (or the pseudogene TRBV3-2) and TRBJ1-2, with D possibly being TRBD1 (6 bases). Trimming pared 4 bases from V and 14 bases from J, leaving 20 bases between. Germline V gene sequence: CDR1 LGHDT, CDR2 YNNKEL (reference sequence). The CDR3 has 13 residues. CDR3 nucleotide sequence: TGTGCCAGCAGCCCGGGACACACAGGGTTGGGTACCTTC. It yields the protein CASSPGHTGLGTF.

This sequence joins TRBV6-6 and TRBJ1-2; D unclear. Between the trimmed V and J ends, which lost 9 bases and 1 base, there was a span of 15 bases. The CDR3 runs to 14 residues. Germline loops: CDR1 MNHNY, CDR2 SVGAGI (reference sequence). The CDR3 DNA reads TGTGCCAGTCTCCTGGAGCCTATTAACTATGGCTACACCTTC. Its translation is CASLLEPINYGYTF.

This chain connects TRBV5-1 to TRBJ2-2; 7 bases map to TRBD1. Per the germline V gene, CDR1 is SGHRS and CDR2 is YFSETQ. Trimming cost V 4 bases and J 4 bases; bases outside gene matches: 7. The CDR3 has 15 residues. The CDR3 coding sequence is TGCGCCAGCAGCCAAACGGGACAGTCCACCGGGGAGCTGTTTTTT. Translated, it gives CASSQTGQSTGELFF.

The chain uses TRBV5-8 and TRBJ1-5, with D tentatively TRBD1 (6 bases). V shed 4 bases and J shed 1 base, with 12 bases lying between them. The CDR3 length is 15 residues. Germline values: CDR1 SGHTS, CDR2 YDEGEE. In DNA, the CDR3 is TGTGCCAGCAGCCAAGGGGGAGCGAGCAATCAGCCCCAGCATTTT. Residues: CASSQGGASNQPQHF.

The table lists this clone with a count of one. The V call is TRBV6-5, the J call TRBJ2-1, with 14 nucleotides matching TRBD2. The junction had 1 base not matched to a gene; V was cut back by 0 bases and J by 6 bases. The CDR3 spans 16 residues. Looked up from germline, CDR1 is MNHEY and CDR2 is SVGAGI. The CDR3 bases are TGTGCCAGCAGTTACTCCGGGACTAGCGGGGGCAATGAGCAGTTCTTC. Translating it yields CASSYSGTSGGNEQFF.

This sequence joins TRBV7-3 and TRBJ2-2, with 11 bases matching TRBD2. Trimming cost V 2 bases and J 5 bases; bases outside gene matches: 4. The CDR3 is 16 residues long. Looked up from germline, CDR1 is SGHTA and CDR2 is FQGTGA. CDR3: CASSLWASGGTGELFF. In DNA, the CDR3 is TGTGCCAGCAGCTTATGGGCTAGCGGGGGGACCGGGGAGCTGTTTTTT.

The chain is built from TRBV6-2 or TRBV6-3 and TRBJ1-2; a possible D gene is TRBD1 (6 bases). Trimming removed 5 bases at V and 4 bases at J, with 11 bases between. CDR1 is MNHEY and CDR2 is SVGEGT in the germline V gene. This CDR3 region has 13 residues. The CDR3 coding sequence is TGTGCCAGCAGTACAGGGTCGGGCTATGGCTACACCTTC. Its protein product is CASSTGSGYGYTF.

The V and J genes are TRBV12-3 or TRBV12-4 and TRBJ1-2; D not resolved. This CDR3 is 13 amino acids long. V was trimmed by 1 base and J by 4 bases, leaving 7 bases between them. In nucleotides, the CDR3 is TGTGCCAGCAGTTTAGTCGTCAGCTATGGCTACACCTTC. Protein sequence: CASSLVVSYGYTF.

The V and J genes are TRBV18 and TRBJ1-1; D may be TRBD1 (6 bases). Germline CDR1 is KGHSH and CDR2 is LQKENI. The CDR3 is made up of 14 amino acids. The V end was cut by 1 base, the J end by 1 base, with 7 bases between. CDR3 region: CASSPQDRNTEAFF. The CDR3 DNA follows: TGTGCCAGCTCACCACAGGACAGGAACACTGAAGCTTTCTTT. Full variable domain (rest looked up from reference TRBV18 and TRBJ1-1): NAGVMQNPRHLVRRRGQEARLRCSPMKGHSHVYWYRQLPEEGLKFMVYLQKENIIDESGMPKERFSAEFPKEGPSILRIQQVVRGDSAAYFCASSPQDRNTEAFFGQGTRLTVV.

This sequence joins TRBV12-5 and TRBJ2-1; D is perhaps TRBD2 (6 bases). The V end lost 3 bases, the J end lost 1 base, and 13 bases lay between the germline ends. The CDR3 loop spans 16 amino acids. Germline CDR1 LGHNT, CDR2 FRNRAP. CDR3 amino acids: CASGFRDGSSYNEQFF. In DNA, the CDR3 is TGTGCTAGTGGTTTTCGGGACGGGAGTTCCTACAATGAGCAGTTCTTC. Complete variable domain (other parts from reference TRBV12-5 and TRBJ2-1): DARVTQTPRHKVTEMGQEVTMRCQPILGHNTVFWYRQTMMQGLELLAYFRNRAPLDDSGMPKDRFSAEMPDATLATLKIQPSEPRDSAVYFCASGFRDGSSYNEQFFGPGTRLTVL.

This clone was recorded many times. The V call is TRBV11-3, the J call TRBJ2-7; the D gene is possibly TRBD1 (8 bases). Germline lookup yields CDR1 SGHNT and CDR2 YENEEA. This CDR3 region has 16 residues. V gave up 5 bases and J gave up 1 base, with 18 bases separating them. This CDR3 reads CASSPGGQAPSYEQYF. In DNA form, the CDR3 reads TGTGCCAGCAGCCCGGGGGGACAGGCCCCATCCTACGAGCAGTACTTC. The full variable domain, rest sourced from reference TRBV11-3 and TRBJ2-7, is EAGVVQSPRYKIIEKKQPVAFWCNPISGHNTLYWYLQNLGQGPELLIRYENEEAVDDSQLPKDRFSAERLKGVDSTLKIQPAELGDSAVYLCASSPGGQAPSYEQYFGPGTRLTVT.

The chain employs TRBV12-3 or TRBV12-4 and TRBJ1-1; 7 nucleotides align to TRBD1. J was trimmed by 3 bases and V by 6 bases; bases with no gene match: 4. CDR3 size: 13 residues. The CDR3 nucleotides are TGTGCCAGCAGCCGGGACAGTTACACTGAAGCTTTCTTT. The encoded protein is CASSRDSYTEAFF.

This CDR3 is CATFMRQASYEQYF. The DNA of the CDR3 is TGTGCCACCTTCATGCGACAGGCCTCCTACGAGCAGTACTTC. The V call is TRBV19, the J call TRBJ2-7; D is perhaps TRBD1 (6 bases). CDR1 and CDR2 from the germline V gene are LNHDA and SQIVND (reference sequence). The length of the CDR3 is 14 residues. V was shortened by 10 bases and J by 0 bases, with 16 bases between the two germline ends. Based on the CDR3 plus reference TRBV19 and TRBJ2-7, the full variable domain is DGGITQSPKYLFRKEGQNVTLSCEQNLNHDAMYWYRQDPGQGLRLIYYSQIVNDFQKGDIAEGYSVSREKKESFPLTVTSAQKNPTAFYLCATFMRQASYEQYFGPGTRLTVT.

V gene TRBV18 combines with J gene TRBJ1-1, with D possibly TRBD1 on 5 matching bases. This CDR3 is built from 15 residues. Germline loops: CDR1 KGHSH, CDR2 LQKENI. V lost 1 base, J lost 4 bases, and 13 bases lay in between. CDR3 sequence reads: CASSPRGGEGTEAFF. The DNA of the CDR3 is TGTGCCAGCTCACCACGGGGCGGGGAGGGCACTGAAGCTTTCTTT.

Only a few counts were recorded for this clone. The chain has TRBV3-1 (or the pseudogene TRBV3-2) and TRBJ2-3; the D is unclear. The CDR3 consists of 13 residues. V was trimmed by 0 bases and J by 6 bases, leaving 7 bases between them. CDR1 is LGHDT and CDR2 is YNNKEL in the germline V gene (reference sequence). The CDR3 DNA follows: TGTGCCAGCAGCCAAGATGCCCGGGATACGCAGTATTTT. It is translated as CASSQDARDTQYF.